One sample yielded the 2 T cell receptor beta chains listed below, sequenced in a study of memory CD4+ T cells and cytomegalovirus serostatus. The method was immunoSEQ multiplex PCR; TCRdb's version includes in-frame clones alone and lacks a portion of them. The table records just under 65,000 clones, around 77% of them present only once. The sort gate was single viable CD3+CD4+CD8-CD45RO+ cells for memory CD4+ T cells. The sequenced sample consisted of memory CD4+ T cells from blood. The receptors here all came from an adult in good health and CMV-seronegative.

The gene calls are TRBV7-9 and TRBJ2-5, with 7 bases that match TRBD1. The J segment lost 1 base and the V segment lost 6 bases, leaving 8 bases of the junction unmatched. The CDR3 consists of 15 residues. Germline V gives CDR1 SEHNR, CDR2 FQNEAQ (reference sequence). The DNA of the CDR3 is TGTGCCAGCAGGGTTACAGGGGTCCTCCAAGAGACCCAGTACTTC. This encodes CASRVTGVLQETQYF. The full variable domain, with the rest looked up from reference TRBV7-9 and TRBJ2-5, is DTGVSQNPRHKITKRGQNVTFRCDPISEHNRLYWYRQTLGQGPEFLTYFQNEAQLEKSRLLSDRFSAERPKGSFSTLEIQRTEQGDSAMYLCASRVTGVLQETQYFGPGTRLLVL.

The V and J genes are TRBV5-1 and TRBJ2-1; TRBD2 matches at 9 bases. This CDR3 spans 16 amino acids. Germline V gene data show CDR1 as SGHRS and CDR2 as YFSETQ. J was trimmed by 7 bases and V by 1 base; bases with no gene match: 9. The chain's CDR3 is CASSLLLAGVGNEQFF. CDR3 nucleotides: TGCGCCAGCAGCTTGTTATTAGCGGGAGTAGGGAATGAGCAGTTCTTC.